One and the same sample provided the 5 T cell receptor beta chains below, sequenced in a study of Graves' ophthalmopathy and Graves' hyperthyroidism. The TCR beta CDR3 regions underwent amplification from RNA transcripts. The authors performed first-round RT-PCR with HTBI primers and then a second-round multiplex PCR. From the multiplex PCR reads, TCRdb called clonotypes with MiXCR, one entry per CDR3 protein. The sample lists a few hundred thousand distinct CDR3 sequences; 35% to 45% were seen once. Specimen: peripheral blood or thyroid tissue (not recorded which). The source of these receptors is an adult man with Graves' hyperthyroidism.

This clonotype appeared a few times. The genes are TRBV10-3 and TRBJ2-5, with TRBD2 matching over 10 bases. The CDR3 sequence is 20 residues long. V was clipped by 10 bases and J by 2 bases; unmatched bases: 25. The germline V gene has CDR1 ENHRY and CDR2 SYGVKD. CDR3 in amino acids: CASIYRTSGITVTKQETQYF. Here the CDR3 DNA reads TGTGCCAGCATATACCGAACTAGCGGGATTACGGTCACCAAACAAGAGACCCAGTACTTC.

This clonotype was seen a few times. The chain joins TRBV7-9 to TRBJ2-1; the D gene is possibly TRBD2 (6 bases). Germline-derived CDR1 and CDR2 are SEHNR and FQNEAQ (reference sequence). V was shortened by 3 bases and J by 9 bases, with 21 bases between the two germline ends. The CDR3 consists of 16 residues. The CDR3 DNA follows: TGTGCCAGCAGCTTGGAAAGGACTAAGTCAATCGGTGAGCAGTTCTTC. It yields the protein CASSLERTKSIGEQFF.

The V and J genes are TRBV29-1 and TRBJ1-2; no definite D call. The germline V and J ends were trimmed by 4 bases and 9 bases, with 9 bases remaining between them. Germline CDR1 and CDR2: SQVTM and ANQGSEA. The CDR3 contains 10 residues. CDR3 sequence: CSVVGSSYTF. CDR3 nucleotides: TGCAGCGTTGTTGGGTCTAGCTACACCTTC.

In the case of this clonotype: This CDR3 is missing its conserved last phenylalanine or tryptophan, likely due to a read error. It is unclear where the CDR3 begins or ends on the DNA, so no DNA is shown, and the CDR3 is as TCRdb lists it. V gene TRBV5-4 combines with J gene TRBJ1-1; TRBD1, the D gene given by the table, was not confirmed from the DNA. The germline V gene encodes CDR1 SGHNT and CDR2 YYREEE (reference sequence). The CDR3 comprises 10 residues, both ends counted. CDR3 residues: CASSPPQGTR.

V and J are TRBV10-1 and TRBJ1-1; possible D gene TRBD1, 6 bases. This CDR3 has 13 amino acids. Germline CDR1 reads WNHNN; CDR2 reads SYGVQD (reference sequence). V lost 4 bases and J lost 6, with 12 bases in between. For the CDR3, the DNA is TGCGCCAGCAGTGGCAGGGGTACGGCTGAAGCTTTCTTT. Protein: CASSGRGTAEAFF.